Here is one TCR beta chain with its context. The data are from a study of blood T cell repertoires in COVID-19. Turning to the study itself: The United States, Italy and Spain supplied acute and convalescent COVID-19 samples. PBMCs, B-cell-depleted T cells, or T cells were the source of the cDNA or gDNA that made up the material.

In the source study's methods: Estimated nucleated cell counts came from reference gene primer amplification. Sequencing used immunoSEQ multiplex PCR; TCRdb keeps in-frame clones, though not all of them. For V, J and clone size, that table is used; D and trimming come from the DNA. The table includes over 100,000 clones, approximately 81% detected once. The TCR originated in a man aged 40-50 years with acute or convalescent COVID-19. The source material was peripheral blood.

CDR3 region: CASSRDSYNSPLHF. In nucleotides, the CDR3 is TGTGCCAGCTCCCGGGACAGCTATAATTCACCCCTCCACTTT. The chain carries TRBV18 and TRBJ1-6; 7 positions agree with TRBD1. The CDR3 spans 14 residues. CDR1 KGHSH and CDR2 LQKENI come from the germline V gene. V lost 6 bases, J lost 3 bases, and 2 bases stayed unmatched. Combining the CDR3 with reference TRBV18 and TRBJ1-6 gives the whole variable domain NAGVMQNPRHLVRRRGQEARLRCSPMKGHSHVYWYRQLPEEGLKFMVYLQKENIIDESGMPKERFSAEFPKEGPSILRIQQVVRGDSAAYFCASSRDSYNSPLHFGNGTRLTVT.